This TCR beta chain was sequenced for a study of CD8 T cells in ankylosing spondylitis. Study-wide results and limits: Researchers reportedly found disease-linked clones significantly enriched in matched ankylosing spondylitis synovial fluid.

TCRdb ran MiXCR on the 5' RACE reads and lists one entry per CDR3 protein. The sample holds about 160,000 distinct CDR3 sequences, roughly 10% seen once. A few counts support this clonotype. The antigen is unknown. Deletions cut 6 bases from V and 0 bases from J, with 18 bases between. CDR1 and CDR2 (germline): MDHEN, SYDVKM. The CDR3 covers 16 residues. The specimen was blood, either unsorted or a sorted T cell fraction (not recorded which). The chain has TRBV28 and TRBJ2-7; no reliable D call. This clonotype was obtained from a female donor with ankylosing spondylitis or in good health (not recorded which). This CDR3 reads CASSSLYGSSSYEQYF. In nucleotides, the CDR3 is TGTGCCAGCAGCTCCCTGTACGGGTCGAGCTCCTACGAGCAGTACTTC.